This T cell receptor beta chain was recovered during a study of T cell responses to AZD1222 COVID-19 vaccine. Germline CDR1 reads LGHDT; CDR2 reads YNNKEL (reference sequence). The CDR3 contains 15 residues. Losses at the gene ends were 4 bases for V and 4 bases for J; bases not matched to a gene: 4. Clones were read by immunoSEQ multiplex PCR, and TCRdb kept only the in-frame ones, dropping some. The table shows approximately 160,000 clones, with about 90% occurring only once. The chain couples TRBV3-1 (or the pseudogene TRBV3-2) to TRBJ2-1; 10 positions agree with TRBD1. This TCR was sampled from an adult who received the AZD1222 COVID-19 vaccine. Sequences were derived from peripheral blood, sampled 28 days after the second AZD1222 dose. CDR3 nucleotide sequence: TGTGCCAGCAGCCGGGACAGGGGTACATACAATGAGCAGTTCTTC. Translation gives CASSRDRGTYNEQFF.